This T cell receptor beta chain was found in a study of cytomegalovirus exposure and HLA in healthy donors. Amplification used 60 Vbeta primers and 13 Jbeta primers. The assay was immunoSEQ multiplex PCR, and TCRdb's table has in-frame clones only and misses some. Here the sample spans some 150,000 clones, over 60% being singletons. Germline CDR1 reads MRHNA; CDR2 reads SNTAGT. V lost 3 bases and J 7 bases, leaving 15 bases between the germline ends. The CDR3 is 14 amino acids. The specimen was PBMCs. The V and J genes are TRBV6-4 and TRBJ2-5; tentatively, D is TRBD1 (6 bases). The sequence was obtained from a woman in her twenties or thirties in good health and CMV-seronegative. The CDR3 DNA reads TGTGCCAGCAGTGAGACAGGAGTTGGAGGGACCCAGTACTTC. Its protein product is CASSETGVGGTQYF.